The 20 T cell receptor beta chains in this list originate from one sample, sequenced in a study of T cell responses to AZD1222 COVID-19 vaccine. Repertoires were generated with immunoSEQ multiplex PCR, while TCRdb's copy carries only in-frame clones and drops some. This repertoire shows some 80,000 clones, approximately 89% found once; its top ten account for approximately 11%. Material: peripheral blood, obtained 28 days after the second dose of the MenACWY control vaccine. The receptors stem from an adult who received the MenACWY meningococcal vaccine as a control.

The CDR3 sequence is CASSQDGEAGNFYGYTF. CDR3 coding DNA: TGTGCCAGCAGCCAAGATGGCGAGGCAGGAAACTTCTATGGCTACACCTTC. V gene TRBV4-2 combines with J gene TRBJ1-2, with unresolved D. The CDR3 is 17 residues long. Germline CDR1 reads LGHNA; CDR2 reads YNFKEQ. V was shortened by 0 bases and J by 4 bases, with 18 bases between the two germline ends.

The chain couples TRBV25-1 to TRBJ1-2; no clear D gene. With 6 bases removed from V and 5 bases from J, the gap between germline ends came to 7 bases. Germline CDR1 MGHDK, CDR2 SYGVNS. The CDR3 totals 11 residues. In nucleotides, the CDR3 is TGTGCCAGCAGGAAGGAATATGGCTACACCTTC. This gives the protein CASRKEYGYTF.

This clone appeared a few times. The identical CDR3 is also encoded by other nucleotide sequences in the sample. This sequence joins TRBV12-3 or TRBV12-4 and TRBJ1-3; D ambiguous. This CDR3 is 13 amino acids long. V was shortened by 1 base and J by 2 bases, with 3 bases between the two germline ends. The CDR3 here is CASSLVAGNTIYF. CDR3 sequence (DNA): TGTGCCAGCAGTTTAGTGGCTGGAAACACCATATATTTT.

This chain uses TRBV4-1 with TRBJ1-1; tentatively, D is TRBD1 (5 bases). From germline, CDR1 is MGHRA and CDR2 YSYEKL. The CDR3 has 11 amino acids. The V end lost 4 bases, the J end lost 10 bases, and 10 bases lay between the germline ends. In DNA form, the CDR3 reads TGCGCCAGCAGCCCAGGGAAAGGAGCTTTCTTT. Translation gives CASSPGKGAFF.

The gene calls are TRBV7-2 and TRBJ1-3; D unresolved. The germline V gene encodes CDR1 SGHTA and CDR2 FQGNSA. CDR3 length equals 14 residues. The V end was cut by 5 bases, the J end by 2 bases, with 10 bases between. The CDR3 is CASSPSSPGNTIYF. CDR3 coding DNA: TGTGCCAGCAGCCCTTCTTCCCCTGGAAACACCATATATTTT.

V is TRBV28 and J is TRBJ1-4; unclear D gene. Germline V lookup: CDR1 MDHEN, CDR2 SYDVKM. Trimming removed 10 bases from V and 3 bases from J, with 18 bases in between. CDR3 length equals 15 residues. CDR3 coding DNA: TGTGCCACTAGCGGGTCCTCACCCCCTAATGAAAAACTGTTTTTT. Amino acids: CATSGSSPPNEKLFF.

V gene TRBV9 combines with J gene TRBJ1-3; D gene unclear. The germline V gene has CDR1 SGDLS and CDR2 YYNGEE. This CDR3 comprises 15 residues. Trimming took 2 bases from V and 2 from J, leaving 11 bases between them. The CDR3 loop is CASSVNTFPGNTIYF. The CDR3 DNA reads TGTGCCAGCAGCGTGAACACGTTTCCTGGAAACACCATATATTTT.

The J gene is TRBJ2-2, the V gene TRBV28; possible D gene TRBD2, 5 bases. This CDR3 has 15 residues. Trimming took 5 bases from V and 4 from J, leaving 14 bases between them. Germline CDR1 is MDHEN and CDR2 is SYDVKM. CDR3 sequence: CASSLPAGGTGELFF. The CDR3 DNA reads TGTGCCAGCAGTCTCCCGGCGGGCGGCACCGGGGAGCTGTTTTTT.

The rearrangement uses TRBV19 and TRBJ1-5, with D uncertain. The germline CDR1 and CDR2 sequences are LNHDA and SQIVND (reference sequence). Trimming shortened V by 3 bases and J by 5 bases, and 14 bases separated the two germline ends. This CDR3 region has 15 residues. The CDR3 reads CASSIISEGHQPQHF. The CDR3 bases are TGTGCCAGTAGTATTATCAGTGAGGGCCATCAGCCCCAGCATTTT.

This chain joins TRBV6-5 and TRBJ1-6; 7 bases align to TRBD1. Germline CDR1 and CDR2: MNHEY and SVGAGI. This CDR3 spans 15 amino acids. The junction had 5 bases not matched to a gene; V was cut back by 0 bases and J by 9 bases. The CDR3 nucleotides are TGTGCCAGCAGTTACTCAGGGGCAGGGGGTTCACCCCTCCACTTT. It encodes CASSYSGAGGSPLHF.

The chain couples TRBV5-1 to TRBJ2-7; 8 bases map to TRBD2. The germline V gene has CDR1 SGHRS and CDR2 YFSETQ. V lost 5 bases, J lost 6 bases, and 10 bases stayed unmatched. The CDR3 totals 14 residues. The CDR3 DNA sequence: TGCGCCAGCAGGATCGGGACTAGTGATGGCGAGCAGTACTTC. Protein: CASRIGTSDGEQYF.

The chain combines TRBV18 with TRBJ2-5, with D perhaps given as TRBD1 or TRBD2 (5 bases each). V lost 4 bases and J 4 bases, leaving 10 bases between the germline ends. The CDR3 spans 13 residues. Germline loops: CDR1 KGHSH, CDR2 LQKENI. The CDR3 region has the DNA TGTGCCAGCTCACACCGGGGCGGAGAGACCCAGTACTTC. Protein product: CASSHRGGETQYF. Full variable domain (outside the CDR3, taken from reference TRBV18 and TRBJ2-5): NAGVMQNPRHLVRRRGQEARLRCSPMKGHSHVYWYRQLPEEGLKFMVYLQKENIIDESGMPKERFSAEFPKEGPSILRIQQVVRGDSAAYFCASSHRGGETQYFGPGTRLLVL.

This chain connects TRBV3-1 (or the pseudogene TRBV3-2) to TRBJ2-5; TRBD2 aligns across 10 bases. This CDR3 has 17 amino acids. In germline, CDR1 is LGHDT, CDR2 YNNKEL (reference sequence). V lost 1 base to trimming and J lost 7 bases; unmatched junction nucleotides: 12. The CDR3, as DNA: TGTGCCAGCAGCCAAGTAGGAAGCGGGGGGGATGCTCGGACCCAGTACTTC. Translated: CASSQVGSGGDARTQYF.

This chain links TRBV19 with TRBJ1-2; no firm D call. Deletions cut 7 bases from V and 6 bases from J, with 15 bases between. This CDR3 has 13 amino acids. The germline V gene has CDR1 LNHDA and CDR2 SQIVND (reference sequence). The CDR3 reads CASIGSSSDGYTF. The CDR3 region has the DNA TGTGCCAGTATCGGGTCCTCCTCGGATGGCTACACCTTC.

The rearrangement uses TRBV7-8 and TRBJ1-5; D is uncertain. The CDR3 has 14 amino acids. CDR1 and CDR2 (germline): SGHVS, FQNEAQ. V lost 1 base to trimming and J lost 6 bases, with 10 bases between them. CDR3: CASSLGAGSQPQHF. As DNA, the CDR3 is TGTGCCAGCAGCTTAGGGGCGGGGAGTCAGCCCCAGCATTTT.

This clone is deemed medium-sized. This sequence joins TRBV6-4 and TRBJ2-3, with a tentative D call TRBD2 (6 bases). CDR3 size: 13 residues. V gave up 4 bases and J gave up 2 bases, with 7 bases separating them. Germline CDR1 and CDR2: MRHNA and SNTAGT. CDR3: CASSVAVTDTQYF. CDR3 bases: TGTGCCAGCAGTGTAGCGGTCACAGATACGCAGTATTTT.

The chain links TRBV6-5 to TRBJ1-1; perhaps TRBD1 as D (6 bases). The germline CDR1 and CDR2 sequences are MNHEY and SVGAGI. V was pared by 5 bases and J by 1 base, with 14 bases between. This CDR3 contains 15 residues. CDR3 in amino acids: CASSNGQTRNTEAFF. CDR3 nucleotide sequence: TGTGCCAGCAGTAATGGACAGACCCGGAACACTGAAGCTTTCTTT.

The CDR3 loop is CASSHQGYTEAFF. The DNA for the CDR3 is TGTGCCAGCAGCCATCAAGGGTACACTGAAGCTTTCTTT. The V and J genes are TRBV3-1 (or the pseudogene TRBV3-2) and TRBJ1-1; no definite D call. The CDR3 has 13 residues. From germline, CDR1 is LGHDT and CDR2 YNNKEL (reference sequence). Between the trimmed V and J ends, which lost 3 bases and 3 bases, there was a span of 8 bases.

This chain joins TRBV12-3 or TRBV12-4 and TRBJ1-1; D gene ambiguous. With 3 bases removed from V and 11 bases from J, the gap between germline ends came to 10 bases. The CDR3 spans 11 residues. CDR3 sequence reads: CASSFLLQAFF. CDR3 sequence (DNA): TGTGCCAGCAGTTTCCTGCTGCAGGCTTTCTTT.

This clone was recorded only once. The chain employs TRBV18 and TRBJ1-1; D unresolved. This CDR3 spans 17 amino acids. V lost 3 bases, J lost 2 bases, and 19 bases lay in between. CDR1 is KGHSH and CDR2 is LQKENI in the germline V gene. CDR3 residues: CASSPTPASGSNTEAFF. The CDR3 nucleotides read TGTGCCAGCTCACCTACCCCTGCCTCGGGGAGCAACACTGAAGCTTTCTTT.